The subject of this entry is one TCR beta chain. These data belong to a study of blood T cell repertoires in COVID-19. Study information: From T cells, B-cell-depleted T cells, or PBMCs came the material, which was cDNA or gDNA.

Participant ages covered 18 to 89 years across some 25 US areas. V shed 7 bases and J shed 1 base, with 7 bases lying between them. Germline V gives CDR1 MNHEY, CDR2 SVGAGI. The CDR3 length is 12 residues. Libraries were prepared by immunoSEQ multiplex PCR; TCRdb keeps only in-frame clonotypes and omits some of them. The repertoire consists of a few hundred thousand clones, with around nine tenths occurring once and the leading ten covering 10%. The material sequenced was PBMCs or T cells enriched from blood (not recorded which). The rearrangement uses TRBV6-5 and TRBJ1-1; possibly TRBD1 for D (6 bases). The sequence was collected from a woman aged 50 to 60 who had recovered from COVID-19. The CDR3 loop is CASKDRNTEAFF. DNA of the CDR3: TGTGCCAGCAAGGACAGGAACACTGAAGCTTTCTTT.